This T cell receptor (beta chain) was profiled in a study of blood T cell repertoires in COVID-19. The wider study: Donors in the United States, Italy and Spain gave samples during acute or convalescent COVID-19. PBMCs, B-cell-depleted T cells, or T cells were the source of the cDNA or gDNA that made up the material.

The V gene's germline CDR1 is SGHTA and CDR2 FQGNSA. This CDR3 spans 18 amino acids. V lost 5 bases to trimming and J lost 4 bases; unmatched junction nucleotides: 15. Methods used by the authors: By means of reference gene primer amplification, nucleated cell counts were estimated. Sequenced by immunoSEQ multiplex PCR; TCRdb stores in-frame clones only, minus some. V and J calls and clone size are given by that table; D and trimming were obtained from the DNA. The sample lists about 140,000 clones; roughly 88% were seen once. This rearrangement joins TRBV7-2 to TRBJ2-2; TRBD1 agrees at 8 bases. Sequencing was carried out using peripheral blood. The source is a man in his 60s with active or convalescent COVID-19. The CDR3 sequence: CASSVQGALIIGTGELFF. The CDR3 nucleotides are TGTGCCAGCAGCGTCCAGGGGGCGCTTATCATAGGCACCGGGGAGCTGTTTTTT.